One and the same sample provided the 12 T cell receptor beta chains below, sequenced in a study of cytomegalovirus exposure and HLA in healthy donors. Primers included in the PCR were 60 Vbeta and 13 Jbeta primers. Data came from immunoSEQ multiplex PCR; TCRdb stores just in-frame clones and leaves some out. This table holds about 160,000 clones, 70% to 90% found once. The source material was PBMCs. The receptors come from a man between 18 and 29 years old in good health and CMV-seropositive.

This clone was seen only once. The J gene is TRBJ1-2, the V gene TRBV6-1; D is unclear. V was cut by 2 bases and J by 0 bases, with 10 bases left in between. CDR3 length equals 15 residues. The germline V gene has CDR1 MNHNS and CDR2 SASEGT. CDR3 amino acids: CASSELHSSNYGYTF. The CDR3 DNA reads TGTGCCAGCAGTGAACTCCACAGCTCTAACTATGGCTACACCTTC.

This chain connects TRBV20-1 to TRBJ1-2; TRBD1 matches at 8 bases. The CDR3 is made up of 11 amino acids. Unmatched junction bases numbered 4, after V lost 6 bases and J lost 7 bases. The germline V gene encodes CDR1 DFQATT and CDR2 SNEGSKA (reference sequence). Written as DNA, the CDR3 is TGCAGTGCCAGACAGGGGTCTGGCTACACCTTC. This gives the protein CSARQGSGYTF.

J is TRBJ1-1 and V is TRBV4-3, with 11 bases matching TRBD1. The germline V gene has CDR1 LGHNA and CDR2 YSLEER. Trimming cost V 4 bases and J 4 bases; bases outside gene matches: 2. This CDR3 is 14 amino acids long. The CDR3 sequence is CASSPDRGPTEAFF. The CDR3 DNA follows: TGCGCCAGCAGCCCGGACAGGGGGCCCACTGAAGCTTTCTTT.

The chain couples TRBV29-1 to TRBJ2-7; tentatively, D is TRBD1 (6 bases). Germline CDR1 is SQVTM and CDR2 is ANQGSEA. The CDR3 is made up of 15 amino acids. The V end lost 4 bases, the J end lost 0 bases, and 16 bases lay between the germline ends. CDR3 nucleotide sequence: TGCAGCGTTGGTGGCTTCGGACAGAACTCCTACGAGCAGTACTTC. It yields the protein CSVGGFGQNSYEQYF.

The chain uses TRBV7-2 and TRBJ2-3; the match to TRBD2 covers 8 bases. CDR3 length equals 16 residues. Germline CDR1 SGHTA, CDR2 FQGNSA. J lost 6 bases, V lost 4 bases, and 12 bases had no gene match. The DNA for the CDR3 is TGTGCCAGCAGCTCCCATCAGGTAGCGGGGAGGGATACGCAGTATTTT. Protein sequence: CASSSHQVAGRDTQYF.

The V call is TRBV6-6, the J call TRBJ2-7, with 9 positions matching TRBD1. The CDR3 contains 13 residues. Germline CDR1 and CDR2: MNHNY and SVGAGI (reference sequence). Trimming took 7 bases from V and 6 from J; bases not matched to a gene: 7. The CDR3 DNA reads TGTGCCAGCAAAGGGACAGGGCTTGGCGAGCAGTACTTC. Protein: CASKGTGLGEQYF.

V gene TRBV7-8 combines with J gene TRBJ2-3; TRBD2 agrees at 11 bases. This CDR3 comprises 17 residues. Germline CDR1 is SGHVS and CDR2 is FQNEAQ. J gave up 6 bases and V 1 base, and 9 bases lay outside the gene matches. The DNA of the CDR3 is TGTGCCAGCAGCTTAGAGTTAGCGGGGGGGCCGGGGGATACGCAGTATTTT. It encodes CASSLELAGGPGDTQYF.

This clone was recorded only once. The chain links TRBV19 to TRBJ2-5; TRBD2 agrees at 8 bases. The J call may be incorrect, as the DNA end agrees better with TRBJ2-7. This CDR3 has 17 residues. Germline V gene lookup returns CDR1 LNHDA and CDR2 SQIVND (reference sequence). The CDR3 is CASSPPPGGRFSYEQYF. CDR3 DNA: TGTGCCAGTAGTCCCCCCCCCGGCGGGAGGTTTTCCTACGAGCAGTACTTC.

The chain recombines TRBV27 with TRBJ2-2; perhaps TRBD2 as D (5 bases). The CDR3 sequence is 15 residues long. Germline assignment: CDR1 MNHEY and CDR2 SMNVEV (reference sequence). V was cut by 2 bases and J by 4 bases, with 11 bases left in between. The CDR3 coding sequence is TGTGCCAGCAGTTTAAACAGACTACTCACCGGGGAGCTGTTTTTT. Translation: CASSLNRLLTGELFF.

The chain carries TRBV9 and TRBJ2-1; TRBD2 aligns across 8 bases. There are 15 residues in the CDR3. Trimming cost V 4 bases and J 5 bases; bases outside gene matches: 8. From germline, CDR1 is SGDLS and CDR2 YYNGEE. This CDR3 reads CASSPHTGGDNEQFF. The CDR3 nucleotides are TGTGCCAGCAGCCCTCATACGGGGGGGGACAATGAGCAGTTCTTC.

V usage is TRBV27 and J usage is TRBJ1-5; the D gene is possibly TRBD1 (6 bases). The CDR3 sequence is 15 residues long. Trimming took 4 bases from V and 2 from J, leaving 12 bases between them. The germline CDR1 and CDR2 sequences are MNHEY and SMNVEV (reference sequence). This CDR3 reads CASSSQGFGNQPQHF. The DNA for the CDR3 is TGTGCCAGCAGTTCCCAGGGGTTCGGCAATCAGCCCCAGCATTTT.

This clone was seen only once. V is TRBV7-9 and J is TRBJ2-1; 16 bases agree with TRBD2. This CDR3 spans 16 amino acids. Germline trimming cut 4 bases from V and 10 bases from J; bases unmatched to any gene: 7. Germline-derived CDR1 and CDR2 are SEHNR and FQNEAQ (reference sequence). This CDR3 is CASSYGTSGGAEEQFF. The CDR3 bases are TGTGCCAGCAGCTACGGGACTAGCGGGGGGGCAGAGGAGCAGTTCTTC.